This T cell receptor beta chain was sequenced during a study of blood T cell repertoires in COVID-19 (dated by TCRdb to the early 2020s). Background on the whole study: The collaborator samples originated in the United States, Italy and Spain and spanned the acute and convalescent phases of COVID-19. The prospective study material was composed of cDNA or gDNA derived from T cells, B-cell-depleted T cells, or PBMCs. Deeply sampled blood TCRbeta repertoires from subjects exposed to, actively infected with, or recovered from COVID-19 were included in the dataset. The repertoires were released in a freely available public database meant as a resource for research on the immune response to SARS-CoV-2. The samples were drawn from two sources: the first 160 participants of the ongoing ImmuneRACE study, and 1,000 to 1,500 subjects contributed by 6 global collaborators. Nearly every sample came with metadata listing a de-identified subject ID, COVID-19 status, age in years and sex. Where HLA class I and class II types were available, the types were taken from metadata supplied by the sample provider, not from assay-based typing. The full study reports these points: The quantity of clinical and demographic metadata differed by source and by participant and was supplied without curation.

As for this clone: No antigen is known for it. Per-base qualities were not stored, and no clone one base away is much larger.

The collaborating institutions used their own protocols to collect whole blood in K2EDTA tubes. For TCRbeta analysis, collaborator samples were shipped as frozen whole blood, as isolated PBMCs, or as DNA extracted from either sample type. TCRbeta CDR3 regions were amplified from genomic DNA by means of the immunoSEQ Assay, a bias-controlled multiplex PCR. In the authors' own workflow: Nucleated cell counts per sample were estimated from amplification of reference gene primers within the assay. Sequence reads were collapsed and filtered to measure the absolute abundance of every unique TCRbeta CDR3 rearrangement. Productive Simpson clonality was computed per sample as the square root of Simpson's diversity index over productive rearrangements. TCRdb retrieved this table from immuneACCESS and kept in-frame rearrangements only. Not all clones are present; in checked studies, unresolved V genes account for under half, and no reason is known for the remainder. That table furnishes V, J and clone size, whereas the DNA furnished D and trimming. The sample table lists fewer than 350,000 clones, around four fifths of them with a count of one. The ten largest clones take up less than 4.5% of the sample.

Via the germline V gene (reference sequence), CDR1 is GTSNPN and CDR2 SVGIG. Taken from cysteine to phenylalanine, the CDR3 has 16 residues. Of all the DNA, just the CDR3 is kept, 48 bases in frame from base 1. Here V drops 4 bases and J drops 5 bases, and the junction holds 15 bases not matched to any gene. The sequenced material came from peripheral blood. The clonotype originates from a woman in her forties or fifties with active or convalescent COVID-19. This chain joins TRBV30 to TRBJ2-3; a stretch of 7 junction bases matches TRBD2. The CDR3 region: CAWTGFGGRAEDTQYF. The DNA sequence is TGTGCCTGGACAGGCTTCGGAGGGAGGGCTGAAGATACGCAGTATTTT.